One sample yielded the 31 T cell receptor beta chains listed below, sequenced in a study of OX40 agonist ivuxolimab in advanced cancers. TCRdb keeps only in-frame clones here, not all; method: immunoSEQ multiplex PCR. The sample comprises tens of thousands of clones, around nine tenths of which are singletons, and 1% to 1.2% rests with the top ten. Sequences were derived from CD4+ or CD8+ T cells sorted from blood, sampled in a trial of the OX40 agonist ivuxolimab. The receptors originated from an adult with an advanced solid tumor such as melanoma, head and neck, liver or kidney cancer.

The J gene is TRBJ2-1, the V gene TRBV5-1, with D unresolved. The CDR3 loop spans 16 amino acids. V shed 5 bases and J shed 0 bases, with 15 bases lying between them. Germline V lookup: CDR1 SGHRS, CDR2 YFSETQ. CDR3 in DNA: TGCGCCAGCAGTCCGCTGGTGGCGAGCTCCTACAATGAGCAGTTCTTC. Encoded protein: CASSPLVASSYNEQFF.

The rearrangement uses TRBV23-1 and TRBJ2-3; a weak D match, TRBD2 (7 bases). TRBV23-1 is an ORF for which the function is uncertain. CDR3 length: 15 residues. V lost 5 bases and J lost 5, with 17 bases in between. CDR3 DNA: TGCGCCAGCAGTATAAATTGGGGGGGCCAAGATACGCAGTATTTT. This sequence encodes CASSINWGGQDTQYF.

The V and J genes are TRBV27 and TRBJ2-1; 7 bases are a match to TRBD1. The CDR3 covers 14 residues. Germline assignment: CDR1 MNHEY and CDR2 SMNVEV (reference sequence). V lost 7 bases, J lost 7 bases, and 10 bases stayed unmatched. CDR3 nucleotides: TGTGCCAGCATGCAGGACAGGAAGACGAATGAGCAGTTCTTC. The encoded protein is CASMQDRKTNEQFF.

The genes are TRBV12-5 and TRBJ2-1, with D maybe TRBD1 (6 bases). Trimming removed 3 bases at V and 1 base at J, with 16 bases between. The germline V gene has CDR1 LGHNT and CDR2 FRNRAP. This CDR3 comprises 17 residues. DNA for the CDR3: TGTGCTAGTGGTTTCGGCTTAACAGGGTCTTCCTACAATGAGCAGTTCTTC. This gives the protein CASGFGLTGSSYNEQFF.

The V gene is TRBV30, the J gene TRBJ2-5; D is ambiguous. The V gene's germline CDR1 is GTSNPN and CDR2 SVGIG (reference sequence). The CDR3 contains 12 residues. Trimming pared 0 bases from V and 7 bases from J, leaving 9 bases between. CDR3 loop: CAWSVPHGTQYF. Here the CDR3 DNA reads TGTGCCTGGAGTGTTCCTCATGGGACCCAGTACTTC. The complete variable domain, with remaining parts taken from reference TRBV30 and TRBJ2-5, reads SQTIHQWPATLVQPVGSPLSLECTVEGTSNPNLYWYRQAAGRGLQLLFYSVGIGQISSEVPQNLSASRPQDRQFILSSKKLLLSDSGFYLCAWSVPHGTQYFGPGTRLLVL.

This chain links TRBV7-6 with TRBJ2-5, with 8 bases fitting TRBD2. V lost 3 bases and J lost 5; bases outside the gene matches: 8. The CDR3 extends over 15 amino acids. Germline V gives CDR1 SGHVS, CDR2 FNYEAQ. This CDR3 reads CASSFNRIAGETQYF. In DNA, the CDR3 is TGTGCCAGCAGCTTTAACAGGATAGCGGGGGAGACCCAGTACTTC.

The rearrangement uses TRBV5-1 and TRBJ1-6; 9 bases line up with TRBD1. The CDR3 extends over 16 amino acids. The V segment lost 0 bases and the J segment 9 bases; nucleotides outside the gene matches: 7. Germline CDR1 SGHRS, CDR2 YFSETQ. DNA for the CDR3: TGCGCCAGCAGCTTGGGGGGACAGGGAGAGAGTTCACCCCTCCACTTT. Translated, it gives CASSLGGQGESSPLHF.

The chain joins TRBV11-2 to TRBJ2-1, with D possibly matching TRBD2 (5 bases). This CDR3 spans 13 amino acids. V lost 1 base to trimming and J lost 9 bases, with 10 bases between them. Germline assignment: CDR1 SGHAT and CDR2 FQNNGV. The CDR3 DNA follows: TGTGCCAGCAGCTTAGGGGCCGCGGGTGAGCAGTTCTTC. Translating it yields CASSLGAAGEQFF.

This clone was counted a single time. As DNA, the CDR3 is TGTGCCACCAGCAGAGCGGGCAGAATGAACACTGAAGCTTTCTTT. This encodes CATSRAGRMNTEAFF. The chain is built from TRBV15 and TRBJ1-1; no reliable D call. The CDR3 has 15 amino acids. The germline gives CDR1 LNHNV, CDR2 YYDKDF (reference sequence). Trimming took 1 base from V and 0 from J, leaving 9 bases between them.

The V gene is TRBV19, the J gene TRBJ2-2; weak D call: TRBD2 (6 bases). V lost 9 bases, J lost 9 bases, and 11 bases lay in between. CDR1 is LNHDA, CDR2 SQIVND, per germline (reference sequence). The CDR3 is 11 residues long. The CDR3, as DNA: TGTGCCAGCCTGGCGGGAAGGGAGCTGTTTTTT. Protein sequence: CASLAGRELFF.

The CDR3 DNA follows: TGTGCCAGCAGCCCTCGACTAGTTACGGATACGCAGTATTTT. Its protein product is CASSPRLVTDTQYF. The rearrangement links TRBV7-2 to TRBJ2-3; D may be TRBD2 (6 bases). Trimming removed 5 bases from V and 6 bases from J, with 15 bases in between. The germline CDR1 and CDR2 sequences are SGHTA and FQGNSA. This CDR3 spans 14 amino acids. Filled out from reference TRBV7-2 and TRBJ2-3, the complete variable domain reads GAGVSQSPSNKVTEKGKDVELRCDPISGHTALYWYRQSLGQGLEFLIYFQGNSAPDKSGLPSDRFSAERTGGSVSTLTIQRTQQEDSAVYLCASSPRLVTDTQYFGPGTRLTVL.

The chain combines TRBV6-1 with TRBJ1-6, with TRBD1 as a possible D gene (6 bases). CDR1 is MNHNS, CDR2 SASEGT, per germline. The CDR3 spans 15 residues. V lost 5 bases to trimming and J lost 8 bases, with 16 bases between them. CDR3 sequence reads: CASSRYRDGYSPLHF. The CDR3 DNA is TGTGCCAGCAGTCGATACAGGGACGGATATTCACCCCTCCACTTT.

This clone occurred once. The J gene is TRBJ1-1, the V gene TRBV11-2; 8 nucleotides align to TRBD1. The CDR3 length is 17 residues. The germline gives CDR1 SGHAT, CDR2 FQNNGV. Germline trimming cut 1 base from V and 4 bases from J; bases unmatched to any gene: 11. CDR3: CASSLAAWGRGPTEAFF. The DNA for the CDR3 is TGTGCCAGCAGCTTAGCTGCCTGGGGCAGGGGGCCCACTGAAGCTTTCTTT.

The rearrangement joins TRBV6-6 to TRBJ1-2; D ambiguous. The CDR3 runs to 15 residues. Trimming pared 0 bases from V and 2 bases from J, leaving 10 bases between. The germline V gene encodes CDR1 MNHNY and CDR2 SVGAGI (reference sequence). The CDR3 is CASSYSVSGNYGYTF. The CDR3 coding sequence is TGTGCCAGCAGTTACTCGGTTTCGGGGAACTATGGCTACACCTTC.

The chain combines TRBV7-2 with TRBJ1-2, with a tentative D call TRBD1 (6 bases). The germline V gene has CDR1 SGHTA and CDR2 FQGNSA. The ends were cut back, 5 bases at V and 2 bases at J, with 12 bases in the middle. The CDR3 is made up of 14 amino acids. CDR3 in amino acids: CASSPWGANYGYTF. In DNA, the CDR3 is TGTGCCAGCAGCCCCTGGGGGGCGAACTATGGCTACACCTTC. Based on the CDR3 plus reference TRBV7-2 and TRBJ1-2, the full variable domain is GAGVSQSPSNKVTEKGKDVELRCDPISGHTALYWYRQSLGQGLEFLIYFQGNSAPDKSGLPSDRFSAERTGGSVSTLTIQRTQQEDSAVYLCASSPWGANYGYTFGSGTRLTVV.

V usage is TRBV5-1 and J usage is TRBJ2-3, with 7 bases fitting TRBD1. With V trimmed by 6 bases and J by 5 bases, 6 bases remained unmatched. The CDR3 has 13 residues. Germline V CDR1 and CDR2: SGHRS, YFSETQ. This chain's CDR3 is CASMRGRIDTQYF. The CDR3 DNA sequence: TGCGCCAGCATGAGGGGGCGCATAGATACGCAGTATTTT.

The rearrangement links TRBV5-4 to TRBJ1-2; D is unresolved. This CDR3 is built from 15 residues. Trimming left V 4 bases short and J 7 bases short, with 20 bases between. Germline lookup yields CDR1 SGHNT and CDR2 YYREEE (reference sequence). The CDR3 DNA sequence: TGTGCCAGCAGCCCCGGGCCCAGCGGATCGGGTGGCTACACCTTC. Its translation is CASSPGPSGSGGYTF.

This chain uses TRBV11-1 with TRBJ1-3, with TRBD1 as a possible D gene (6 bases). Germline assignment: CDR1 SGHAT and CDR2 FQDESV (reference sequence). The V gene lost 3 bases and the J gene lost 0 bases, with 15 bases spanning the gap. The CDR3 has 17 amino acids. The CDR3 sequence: CASSFSTGGFSGNTIYF. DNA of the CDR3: TGTGCCAGCAGCTTCTCGACAGGCGGTTTCTCTGGAAACACCATATATTTT.

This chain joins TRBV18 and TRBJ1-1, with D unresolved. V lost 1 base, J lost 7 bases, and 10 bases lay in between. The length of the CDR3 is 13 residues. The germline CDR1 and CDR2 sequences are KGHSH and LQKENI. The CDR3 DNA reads TGTGCCAGCTCACCACTTAGGGAATTTGAAGCTTTCTTT. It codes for CASSPLREFEAFF.

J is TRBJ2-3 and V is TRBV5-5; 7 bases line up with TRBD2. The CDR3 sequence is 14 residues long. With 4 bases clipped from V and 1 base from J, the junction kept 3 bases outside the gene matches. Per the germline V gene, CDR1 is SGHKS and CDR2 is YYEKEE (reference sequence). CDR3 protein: CASSPTSGTDTQYF. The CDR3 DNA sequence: TGTGCCAGCAGCCCTACTAGCGGCACAGATACGCAGTATTTT.

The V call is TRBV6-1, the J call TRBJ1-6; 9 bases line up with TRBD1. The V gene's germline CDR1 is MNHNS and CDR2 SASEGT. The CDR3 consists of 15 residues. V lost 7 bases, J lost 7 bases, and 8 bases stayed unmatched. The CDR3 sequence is CASKGQGLRNSPLHF. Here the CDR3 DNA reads TGTGCCAGCAAGGGACAGGGTCTTCGGAATTCACCCCTCCACTTT.

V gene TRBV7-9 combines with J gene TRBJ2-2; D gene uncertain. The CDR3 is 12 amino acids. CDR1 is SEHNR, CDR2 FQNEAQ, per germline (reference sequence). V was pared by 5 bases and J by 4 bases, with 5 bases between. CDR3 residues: CASSRITGELFF. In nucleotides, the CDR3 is TGTGCCAGCAGCCGTATCACCGGGGAGCTGTTTTTT.

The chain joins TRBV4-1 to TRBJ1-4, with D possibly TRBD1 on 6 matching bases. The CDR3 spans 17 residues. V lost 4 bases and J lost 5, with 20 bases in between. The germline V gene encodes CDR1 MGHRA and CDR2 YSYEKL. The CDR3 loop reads CASSPTPDRKLNEKLFF. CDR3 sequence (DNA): TGCGCCAGCAGCCCCACACCAGACAGGAAGCTGAATGAAAAACTGTTTTTT.

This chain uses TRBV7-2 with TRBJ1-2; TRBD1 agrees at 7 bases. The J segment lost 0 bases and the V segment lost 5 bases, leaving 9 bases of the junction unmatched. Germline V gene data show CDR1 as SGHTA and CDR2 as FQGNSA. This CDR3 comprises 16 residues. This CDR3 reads CASSPGTDTANYGYTF. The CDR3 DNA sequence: TGTGCCAGCAGCCCTGGGACAGACACTGCTAACTATGGCTACACCTTC.

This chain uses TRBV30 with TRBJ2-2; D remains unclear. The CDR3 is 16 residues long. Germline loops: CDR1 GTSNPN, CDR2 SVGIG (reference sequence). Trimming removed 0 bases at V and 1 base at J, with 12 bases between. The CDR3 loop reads CAWSVRVGRNTGELFF. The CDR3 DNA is TGTGCCTGGAGTGTACGGGTCGGAAGGAACACCGGGGAGCTGTTTTTT.

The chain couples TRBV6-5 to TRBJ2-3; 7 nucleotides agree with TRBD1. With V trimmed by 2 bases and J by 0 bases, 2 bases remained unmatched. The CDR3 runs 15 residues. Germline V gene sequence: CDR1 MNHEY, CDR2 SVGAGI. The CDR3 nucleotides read TGTGCCAGCAGTTACACGACAGGGAGCACAGATACGCAGTATTTT. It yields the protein CASSYTTGSTDTQYF.

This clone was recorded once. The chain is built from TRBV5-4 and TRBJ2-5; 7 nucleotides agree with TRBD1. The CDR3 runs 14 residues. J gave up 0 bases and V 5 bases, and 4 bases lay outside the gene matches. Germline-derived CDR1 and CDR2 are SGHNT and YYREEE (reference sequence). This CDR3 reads CASSRDSYQETQYF. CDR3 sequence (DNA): TGTGCCAGCAGTCGGGACAGTTACCAAGAGACCCAGTACTTC. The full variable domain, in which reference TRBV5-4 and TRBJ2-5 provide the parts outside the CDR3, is ETGVTQSPTHLIKTRGQQVTLRCSSQSGHNTVSWYQQALGQGPQFIFQYYREEENGRGNFPPRFSGLQFPNYSSELNVNALELDDSALYLCASSRDSYQETQYFGPGTRLLVL.

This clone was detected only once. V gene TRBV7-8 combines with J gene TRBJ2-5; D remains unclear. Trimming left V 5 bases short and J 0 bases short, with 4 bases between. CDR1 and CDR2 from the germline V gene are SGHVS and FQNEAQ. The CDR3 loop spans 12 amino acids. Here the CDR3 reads CASSRYQETQYF. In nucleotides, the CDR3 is TGTGCCAGCAGCAGGTACCAAGAGACCCAGTACTTC.

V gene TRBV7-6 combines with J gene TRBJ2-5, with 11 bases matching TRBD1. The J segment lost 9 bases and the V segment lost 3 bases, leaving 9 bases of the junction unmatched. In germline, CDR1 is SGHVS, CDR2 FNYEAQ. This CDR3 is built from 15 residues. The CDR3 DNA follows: TGTGCCAGCAGCTTCCCCCCCGGGACAGGGGGGGCCCAGTACTTC. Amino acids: CASSFPPGTGGAQYF. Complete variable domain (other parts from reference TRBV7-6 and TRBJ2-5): GAGVSQSPRYKVTKRGQDVALRCDPISGHVSLYWYRQALGQGPEFLTYFNYEAQQDKSGLPNDRFSAERPEGSISTLTIQRTEQRDSAMYRCASSFPPGTGGAQYFGPGTRLLVL.

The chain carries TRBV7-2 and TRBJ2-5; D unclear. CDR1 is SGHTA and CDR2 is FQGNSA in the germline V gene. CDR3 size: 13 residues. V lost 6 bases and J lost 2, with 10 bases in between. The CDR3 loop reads CASRSYVQETQYF. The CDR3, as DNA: TGTGCCAGCAGATCTTATGTTCAAGAGACCCAGTACTTC.

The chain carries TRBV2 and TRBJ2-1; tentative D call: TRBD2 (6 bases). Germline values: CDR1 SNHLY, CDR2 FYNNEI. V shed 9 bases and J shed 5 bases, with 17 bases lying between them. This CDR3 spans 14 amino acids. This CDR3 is CASISGLGNNEQFF. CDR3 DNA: TGTGCCAGTATTAGCGGTCTAGGGAACAATGAGCAGTTCTTC.